The T cell receptor beta chain described here comes from a study of cytomegalovirus exposure and HLA in healthy donors. Turning to the study itself: A later analysis reported the same platform for the approximately 110 validation repertoires and the 666 first-cohort repertoires.

Sequencing used immunoSEQ multiplex PCR; TCRdb keeps in-frame clones, though not all of them. The sample has fewer than 200,000 clones; 85% are singletons. Concerning this clone itself: The antigen remains unidentified.

Donors came from a validation cohort of approximately 110 subjects, distinct from the first 666-subject cohort. The study's findings and limits: Subsequent analysis of the 110 or so validation repertoires found a tendency for first-cohort TCR clusters to co-occur. Whilst most TCR sequences proved rare, a subset of public TCRs occurred across many donors.

The V end lost 10 bases, the J end lost 5 bases, and 12 bases lay between the germline ends. Per germline, CDR1 MGHDK and CDR2 SYGVNS. The CDR3 runs to 11 residues. The sequenced sample consisted of PBMCs. The receptor was derived from a man aged 18-30 years in good health and CMV-seropositive. The chain recombines TRBV25-1 with TRBJ2-7; tentatively, D is TRBD2 (5 bases). The DNA of the CDR3 is TGTGCCACTCGGGGAAGCCACGAGCAGTACTTC. It is translated as CATRGSHEQYF.